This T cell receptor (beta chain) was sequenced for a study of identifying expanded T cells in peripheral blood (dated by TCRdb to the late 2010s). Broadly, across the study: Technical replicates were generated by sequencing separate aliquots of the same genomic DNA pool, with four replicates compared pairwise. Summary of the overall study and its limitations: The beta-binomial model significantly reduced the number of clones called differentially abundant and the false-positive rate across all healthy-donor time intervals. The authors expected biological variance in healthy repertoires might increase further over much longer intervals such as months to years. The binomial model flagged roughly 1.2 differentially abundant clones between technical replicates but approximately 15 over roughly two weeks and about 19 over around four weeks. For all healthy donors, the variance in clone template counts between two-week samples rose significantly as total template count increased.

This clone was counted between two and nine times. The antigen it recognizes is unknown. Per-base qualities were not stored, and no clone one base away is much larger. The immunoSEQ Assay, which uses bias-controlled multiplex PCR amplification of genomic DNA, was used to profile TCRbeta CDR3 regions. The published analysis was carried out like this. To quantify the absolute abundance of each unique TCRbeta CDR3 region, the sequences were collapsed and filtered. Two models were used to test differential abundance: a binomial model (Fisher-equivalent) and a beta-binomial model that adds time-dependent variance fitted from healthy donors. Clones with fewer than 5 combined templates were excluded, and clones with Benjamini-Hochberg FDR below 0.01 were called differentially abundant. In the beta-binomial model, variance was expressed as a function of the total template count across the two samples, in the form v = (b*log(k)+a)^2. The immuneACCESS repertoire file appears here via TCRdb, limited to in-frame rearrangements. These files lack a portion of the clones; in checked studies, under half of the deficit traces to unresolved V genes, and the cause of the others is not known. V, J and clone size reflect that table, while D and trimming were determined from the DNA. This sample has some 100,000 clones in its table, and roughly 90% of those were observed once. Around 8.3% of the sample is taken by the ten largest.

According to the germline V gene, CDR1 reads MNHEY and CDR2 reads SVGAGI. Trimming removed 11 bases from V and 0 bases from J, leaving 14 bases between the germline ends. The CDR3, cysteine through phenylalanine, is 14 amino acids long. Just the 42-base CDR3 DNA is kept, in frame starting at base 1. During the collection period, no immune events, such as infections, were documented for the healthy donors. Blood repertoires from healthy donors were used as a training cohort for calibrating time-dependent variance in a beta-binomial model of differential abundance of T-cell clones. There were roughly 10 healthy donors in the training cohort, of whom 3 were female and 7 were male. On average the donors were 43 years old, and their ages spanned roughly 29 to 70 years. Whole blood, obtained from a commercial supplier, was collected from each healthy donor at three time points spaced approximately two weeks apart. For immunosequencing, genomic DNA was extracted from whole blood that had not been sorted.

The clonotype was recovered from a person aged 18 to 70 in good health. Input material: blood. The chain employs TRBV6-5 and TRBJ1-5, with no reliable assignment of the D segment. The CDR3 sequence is CAVGRQYSNQPQHF. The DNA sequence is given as TGTGCCGTCGGACGGCAATATAGCAATCAGCCCCAGCATTTT.